Listed below are T cell receptor beta chains from one sample, sequenced in a study of shared clonotypes between healthy human individuals. The assay was immunoSEQ multiplex PCR, and TCRdb's table has in-frame clones only and misses some. Among approximately 1.4 million clones, under 99% were seen once, and the ten largest hold roughly 0.4%. Sequenced sample: naive CD4+ T cells sorted from blood. These receptors were obtained from a man aged 25-45 years in good health. The conserved cysteine and the conserved F or W are not part of the CDR3 here. The order of the fields is J gene, clone size, D gene, V gene, CDR3 protein. A D gene is named only where the DNA matches it firmly. Part of the rows lack a size; the others show once, few, many or a class for expanded clones.

j_gene: TRBJ1-2
abundance: NA
d_gene: NA
v_gene: TRBV7-2
CDR3aa: ASSLKRELYGYT

j_gene: TRBJ1-5
abundance: NA
d_gene: NA
v_gene: TRBV6-1
CDR3aa: ASSHKQGGQPQH

j_gene: TRBJ2-5
abundance: NA
d_gene: NA
v_gene: TRBV18
CDR3aa: ASSLYQETQY

j_gene: TRBJ1-1
abundance: NA
d_gene: NA
v_gene: TRBV5-1
CDR3aa: ASSLEGTTEAF

j_gene: TRBJ2-7
abundance: NA
d_gene: NA
v_gene: TRBV28
CDR3aa: ASRPSGVTGGDYEQY

j_gene: TRBJ2-2
abundance: NA
d_gene: NA
v_gene: TRBV18
CDR3aa: ASSPGQRASTGELF

j_gene: TRBJ1-4
abundance: NA
d_gene: NA
v_gene: TRBV28
CDR3aa: ASSRPGLNEKLF

j_gene: TRBJ2-1
abundance: NA
d_gene: TRBD1
v_gene: TRBV7-6
CDR3aa: ASSPNRGKEQF

j_gene: TRBJ2-7
abundance: once
d_gene: TRBD2
v_gene: TRBV9
CDR3aa: ASTAAAGGPYEQY

j_gene: TRBJ2-1
abundance: NA
d_gene: NA
v_gene: TRBV5-1
CDR3aa: ASSLKGIYEQF

j_gene: TRBJ2-7
abundance: once
d_gene: TRBD1
v_gene: TRBV29-1
CDR3aa: SGRDRTYEQY

j_gene: TRBJ2-2
abundance: NA
d_gene: TRBD2
v_gene: TRBV18
CDR3aa: ASSPLLAGAAGELF

j_gene: TRBJ1-1
abundance: NA
d_gene: NA
v_gene: TRBV6-6
CDR3aa: ASSYSRQSTEAF

j_gene: TRBJ2-6
abundance: NA
d_gene: TRBD1
v_gene: TRBV27
CDR3aa: ASSPTRTGDHVLT

j_gene: TRBJ1-5
abundance: NA
d_gene: NA
v_gene: TRBV27
CDR3aa: ASSTGRNQPQH

j_gene: TRBJ2-5
abundance: NA
d_gene: NA
v_gene: TRBV2
CDR3aa: ASTMTSLGETQY

j_gene: TRBJ1-1
abundance: NA
d_gene: NA
v_gene: TRBV25-1
CDR3aa: ASSEPRLGNTEAF

j_gene: TRBJ2-2
abundance: NA
d_gene: NA
v_gene: TRBV28
CDR3aa: ASSAVTGELF

j_gene: TRBJ1-2
abundance: NA
d_gene: NA
v_gene: TRBV11-1
CDR3aa: ASSLDSAAT

j_gene: TRBJ1-5
abundance: NA
d_gene: TRBD1
v_gene: TRBV7-9
CDR3aa: ASSSTGNSNQPQH

j_gene: TRBJ2-7
abundance: NA
d_gene: TRBD2
v_gene: TRBV5-1
CDR3aa: ASTSGTSGPREQY

j_gene: TRBJ2-1
abundance: NA
d_gene: NA
v_gene: TRBV5-1
CDR3aa: ASSLWNEQF

j_gene: TRBJ2-1
abundance: NA
d_gene: NA
v_gene: TRBV28
CDR3aa: ASKHPGQSYNEQF

j_gene: TRBJ2-7
abundance: NA
d_gene: NA
v_gene: TRBV5-1
CDR3aa: ASSLATKRLIYEQY

j_gene: TRBJ1-5
abundance: NA
d_gene: NA
v_gene: TRBV6-5
CDR3aa: ASSPQGSQPQH

j_gene: TRBJ1-1
abundance: NA
d_gene: NA
v_gene: TRBV29-1
CDR3aa: SADPEGGAEAF

j_gene: TRBJ1-5
abundance: NA
d_gene: TRBD1
v_gene: TRBV5-4
CDR3aa: ASSWDRNQPQH

j_gene: TRBJ2-1
abundance: NA
d_gene: NA
v_gene: TRBV7-2
CDR3aa: ASSAGVTNLGGEQF

j_gene: TRBJ1-1
abundance: NA
d_gene: TRBD1
v_gene: TRBV18
CDR3aa: ASSQGGAEAF

j_gene: TRBJ2-7
abundance: NA
d_gene: TRBD2
v_gene: TRBV11-2
CDR3aa: ASSTTSGPYEQY

j_gene: TRBJ2-7
abundance: NA
d_gene: TRBD1
v_gene: TRBV19
CDR3aa: ASSPTGGSYEQY

j_gene: TRBJ1-5
abundance: NA
d_gene: TRBD1
v_gene: TRBV19
CDR3aa: ASSRRQGQYQPQH

j_gene: TRBJ2-7
abundance: NA
d_gene: TRBD2
v_gene: TRBV7-7
CDR3aa: ASSLGAGVAYEQY

j_gene: TRBJ2-7
abundance: once
d_gene: NA
v_gene: TRBV6-5
CDR3aa: ASSYSLLYEQY

j_gene: TRBJ1-4
abundance: NA
d_gene: NA
v_gene: TRBV28
CDR3aa: ASSSRVSGEKLF

j_gene: TRBJ2-7
abundance: once
d_gene: TRBD1
v_gene: TRBV5-8
CDR3aa: ASTSLSGTAYEQY

j_gene: TRBJ1-5
abundance: NA
d_gene: NA
v_gene: TRBV5-6
CDR3aa: ASSFAVTRGAPSNQPQH

j_gene: TRBJ1-5
abundance: NA
d_gene: NA
v_gene: TRBV7-2
CDR3aa: ASSLDRGRTYQPQH

j_gene: TRBJ2-7
abundance: NA
d_gene: NA
v_gene: TRBV28
CDR3aa: ASNPFRARGYEQY

j_gene: TRBJ2-7
abundance: NA
d_gene: TRBD2
v_gene: TRBV5-4
CDR3aa: ASSRGLAGLYEQY

j_gene: TRBJ1-3
abundance: NA
d_gene: NA
v_gene: TRBV18
CDR3aa: ASSPASSGNTIY

j_gene: TRBJ1-2
abundance: NA
d_gene: NA
v_gene: TRBV19
CDR3aa: ASSRPGRVLYGYT

j_gene: TRBJ2-7
abundance: NA
d_gene: TRBD1
v_gene: TRBV30
CDR3aa: AGQDRAYEQY

j_gene: TRBJ1-5
abundance: NA
d_gene: NA
v_gene: TRBV27
CDR3aa: ASRDRSYSNQPQH

j_gene: TRBJ1-2
abundance: NA
d_gene: NA
v_gene: TRBV9
CDR3aa: ASSVEGGHGYT

j_gene: TRBJ2-1
abundance: NA
d_gene: TRBD2
v_gene: TRBV12-5
CDR3aa: ASGSSGTSSNEQF

j_gene: TRBJ1-2
abundance: once
d_gene: NA
v_gene: TRBV18
CDR3aa: ASSPPGTNYGYT

j_gene: TRBJ2-1
abundance: NA
d_gene: NA
v_gene: TRBV14
CDR3aa: ASSPTPGTRPENEQF

j_gene: TRBJ2-1
abundance: NA
d_gene: NA
v_gene: TRBV7-2
CDR3aa: ASSPDREDEQF

j_gene: TRBJ2-1
abundance: NA
d_gene: TRBD2
v_gene: TRBV15
CDR3aa: ATSRGAGESGEQF

j_gene: TRBJ2-3
abundance: NA
d_gene: NA
v_gene: TRBV9
CDR3aa: ASSVGQPRSTDTQY

j_gene: TRBJ2-2
abundance: once
d_gene: TRBD2
v_gene: TRBV7-9
CDR3aa: ASSRSSGRGRHGELF

j_gene: TRBJ1-5
abundance: NA
d_gene: NA
v_gene: TRBV15
CDR3aa: ATSRERGPQPQH

j_gene: TRBJ1-1
abundance: NA
d_gene: NA
v_gene: TRBV5-5
CDR3aa: ASRFGNAEAF

j_gene: TRBJ2-7
abundance: NA
d_gene: TRBD2
v_gene: TRBV6-1
CDR3aa: ASSVGVLAGHEQY

j_gene: TRBJ2-3
abundance: once
d_gene: NA
v_gene: TRBV14
CDR3aa: ASSQDLRRVTDTQY

j_gene: TRBJ1-2
abundance: NA
d_gene: TRBD1
v_gene: TRBV28
CDR3aa: ASSSTGGHYGYT

j_gene: TRBJ1-1
abundance: NA
d_gene: TRBD1
v_gene: TRBV27
CDR3aa: ASSPQGARAF